These T cell receptor beta chains were read from a single sample in a study of control samples from healthy donors and cancer patients. Some clones are missing from TCRdb's copy, which holds only in-frame ones; the method was immunoSEQ multiplex PCR. The sample gives 98,000 or so clones, 88% of which show up once; roughly an eighth is in the top ten. The source material was blood. The receptors here all came from a woman in her 70s in good health. Both conserved end residues are part of each CDR3. The D gene is left open where the match is weak. Clone sizes are given selectively: once, few, many, or a class where the clone is expanded.

J,D,size,V,DNA,CDR3
TRBJ1-2,-,-,TRBV30,TGTGCCTGGAGTGTAACGCGACAGAACTATGGCTACACCTTC,CAWSVTRQNYGYTF
TRBJ1-1,-,-,TRBV18,TGTGCCAGCTCACCCGGGGCGGAGAACACTGAAGCTTTCTTT,CASSPGAENTEAFF
TRBJ1-4,-,-,TRBV6-1,TGTGCCAGCAGTGACCCTTCGGGGGGGCCCCAGTGGTCTGAAAAACTGTTTTTT,CASSDPSGGPQWSEKLFF
TRBJ1-1,-,few,TRBV11-2,TGTGCCAGCAGCTTAGTCTGGGAACCGAACACTGAAGCTTTCTTT,CASSLVWEPNTEAFF
TRBJ2-2,TRBD2,-,TRBV5-1,TGCGCCAGCAGCTTGTTCGCGGGAGCGGGAACCGGGGAGCTGTTTTTT,CASSLFAGAGTGELFF
TRBJ2-5,TRBD2,-,TRBV27,TGTGCCAGCAGTTTCGCAGCTAGCGGGTTCCAAGAGACCCAGTACTTC,CASSFAASGFQETQYF
TRBJ1-2,-,-,TRBV3-1/TRBV3-2,TGTGCCAGCAGCCAAGGAGGGGGTGGAGGTGGCTACACCTTC,CASSQGGGGGGYTF
TRBJ1-2,-,-,TRBV3-1/TRBV3-2,TGTGCCAGCAGCCAAGATCTAAGGGGCTACACCTTC,CASSQDLRGYTF
TRBJ1-1,TRBD1,-,TRBV19,TGTGCCAGTACACGGGGGGACAGTGTCCGGGCTGAAGCTTTCTTT,CASTRGDSVRAEAFF
TRBJ1-2,-,-,TRBV16,TGTGCCAGCAGCCAAGGGGTACAGGGAAAATCTCACACCTTC,CASSQGVQGKSHTF
TRBJ2-7,-,-,TRBV11-2,TGTGCCAGCAGTTCAATCCGGGGAATTACCTACGAGCAGTACTTC,CASSSIRGITYEQYF
TRBJ2-7,-,once,TRBV5-1,TGCGCCAGCTCGGGGGGCTACTACGAGCAGTACTTC,CASSGGYYEQYF
TRBJ2-7,-,-,TRBV6-1,TGTGCCAGCAGTGACAGGGCTCTAAGAGAGCAGTACTTC,CASSDRALREQYF
TRBJ1-6,TRBD1,-,TRBV3-1/TRBV3-2,TGTGCCAGCAGCACCCATCGACAGGGTTTGCGTAATTCACCCCTCCACTTT,CASSTHRQGLRNSPLHF
TRBJ2-5,-,-,TRBV6-6,TGTGCCAGCAGTTACCCGGGCCTAGAGACCCAGTACTTC,CASSYPGLETQYF
TRBJ1-1,TRBD1,few,TRBV30,TGTGCCTGGAGTGTACGATGGGACAGGGACACTGAAGCTTTCTTT,CAWSVRWDRDTEAFF
TRBJ1-1,-,-,TRBV2,TGTGCCAGCAGTCGAGGGGGTCTCACTGAAGCTTTCTTT,CASSRGGLTEAFF